These 30 T cell receptor beta chains were sequenced from one sample in a study of blood T cell repertoires in COVID-19. Only in-frame clones appear in the TCRdb table, and some are missing; sequencing was by immunoSEQ multiplex PCR. The repertoire holds approximately 70,000 clones, with just over 90% as singletons. The sequenced sample was peripheral blood. These receptors were obtained from a man in his fifties or sixties with COVID-19, enrolled during active disease.

The sample holds a few counts of this clone. The V call is TRBV5-4, the J call TRBJ2-2; 11 bases are a match to TRBD2. J lost 4 bases, V lost 4 bases, and 9 bases had no gene match. Germline CDR1 reads SGHNT; CDR2 reads YYREEE (reference sequence). There are 17 residues in the CDR3. CDR3 sequence (DNA): TGTGCCAGCAGCCTCATTAGCGGGAGGGCAGGCACCGGGGAGCTGTTTTTT. It specifies CASSLISGRAGTGELFF.

This clone was detected once. This chain uses TRBV29-1 with TRBJ2-7, with D possibly being TRBD2 (6 bases). V lost 8 bases and J 6 bases, leaving 14 bases between the germline ends. CDR1 SQVTM and CDR2 ANQGSEA come from the germline V gene. The CDR3 covers 11 residues. CDR3 residues: CSYGLPGEQYF. CDR3 nucleotide sequence: TGCAGCTATGGACTACCAGGCGAGCAGTACTTC.

J is TRBJ2-7 and V is TRBV6-6; 7 bases agree with TRBD1. V lost 0 bases to trimming and J lost 0 bases; unmatched junction nucleotides: 5. Germline CDR1 reads MNHNY; CDR2 reads SVGAGI (reference sequence). This CDR3 has 16 amino acids. CDR3 sequence (DNA): TGTGCCAGCAGTTACTCCGACAGGGTCGGCTCCTACGAGCAGTACTTC. Its protein is CASSYSDRVGSYEQYF.

The chain couples TRBV3-1 (or the pseudogene TRBV3-2) to TRBJ2-7; TRBD2 aligns across 7 bases. CDR3 length: 15 amino acids. Germline-derived CDR1 and CDR2 are LGHDT and YNNKEL (reference sequence). The trim removed 6 bases at V and 2 bases at J, leaving 10 bases unmatched. The CDR3: CASSQGGLGTYEQYV. CDR3 nucleotide sequence: TGTGCCAGCAGTCAGGGAGGGTTGGGTACCTACGAGCAGTACGTC.

The chain uses TRBV30 and TRBJ1-4; D is perhaps TRBD1 (5 bases). The CDR3 has 13 residues. The germline V gene encodes CDR1 GTSNPN and CDR2 SVGIG (reference sequence). V was shortened by 2 bases and J by 8 bases, with 12 bases between the two germline ends. CDR3 nucleotides: TGTGCCTGGAGTAGGCAGGGTAACGAAAAACTGTTTTTT. Translated: CAWSRQGNEKLFF.

CDR3 residues: CASSPGEGTGVFMNTEAFF. Written as DNA, the CDR3 is TGTGCCAGCTCACCAGGGGAGGGGACAGGGGTCTTCATGAACACTGAAGCTTTCTTT. The chain carries TRBV18 and TRBJ1-1; 10 positions match TRBD1. The CDR3 extends over 19 amino acids. After removal of 2 bases from V and 0 bases from J, the junction contained 12 bases not matched to a gene. Per germline, CDR1 KGHSH and CDR2 LQKENI. Filled out from reference TRBV18 and TRBJ1-1, the complete variable domain reads NAGVMQNPRHLVRRRGQEARLRCSPMKGHSHVYWYRQLPEEGLKFMVYLQKENIIDESGMPKERFSAEFPKEGPSILRIQQVVRGDSAAYFCASSPGEGTGVFMNTEAFFGQGTRLTVV.

The chain is built from TRBV13 and TRBJ2-2, with 10 nucleotides matching TRBD2. The CDR3 sequence is 16 residues long. Germline V gene lookup returns CDR1 PRHDT and CDR2 FYEKMQ (reference sequence). Trimming removed 5 bases from V and 5 bases from J; junction bases left unmatched: 8. CDR3 coding DNA: TGTGCCAGCAGCCCCCGGAGTAGCGGGAGGACCGGGGAGCTGTTTTTT. Its protein product is CASSPRSSGRTGELFF.

The V gene is TRBV5-8, the J gene TRBJ1-2; maybe TRBD1 (6 bases). This CDR3 is built from 13 residues. Trimming pared 4 bases from V and 4 bases from J, leaving 11 bases between. Per germline, CDR1 SGHTS and CDR2 YDEGEE. DNA of the CDR3: TGTGCCAGCAGCATACAGGGAGCCTATGGCTACACCTTC. Its protein is CASSIQGAYGYTF. The variable domain in full, completed from reference TRBV5-8 and TRBJ1-2, reads EAGVTQSPTHLIKTRGQQATLRCSPISGHTSVYWYQQALGLGLQFLLWYDEGEERNRGNFPPRFSGRQFPNYSSELNVNALELEDSALYLCASSIQGAYGYTFGSGTRLTVV.

The chain has TRBV3-1 (or the pseudogene TRBV3-2) and TRBJ2-2, with 9 positions matching TRBD2. The ends lost 8 bases at V and 4 bases at J; junction bases unmatched: 8. CDR1 and CDR2 from the germline V gene are LGHDT and YNNKEL (reference sequence). CDR3 length: 15 residues. The CDR3 is CASRYSGSGTGELFF. The CDR3 coding sequence is TGTGCCAGCCGTTATAGCGGGAGTGGCACCGGGGAGCTGTTTTTT.

CDR3 in DNA: TGTGCCAGCAGCCAAGCAACAGGACACGAGCAGTACTTC. This sequence encodes CASSQATGHEQYF. This sequence joins TRBV3-1 (or the pseudogene TRBV3-2) and TRBJ2-7, with D possibly TRBD1 on 5 matching bases. CDR1 and CDR2 (germline): LGHDT, YNNKEL (reference sequence). The V gene lost 1 base and the J gene lost 5 bases, with 9 bases spanning the gap. The CDR3 runs to 13 residues.

This clone appeared once. The chain joins TRBV5-5 to TRBJ1-2, with D unclear. The CDR3 is 13 amino acids. CDR1 and CDR2 from the germline V gene are SGHKS and YYEKEE (reference sequence). Trimming took off 0 bases at V and 3 bases at J, with 6 bases between the two ends. For the CDR3, the DNA is TGTGCCAGCAGCTTGGCATTAGACTATGGCTACACCTTC. Its translation: CASSLALDYGYTF. The variable domain in full, with the rest retrieved from reference TRBV5-5 and TRBJ1-2, is DAGVTQSPTHLIKTRGQQVTLRCSPISGHKSVSWYQQVLGQGPQFIFQYYEKEERGRGNFPDRFSARQFPNYSSELNVNALLLGDSALYLCASSLALDYGYTFGSGTRLTVV.

This chain joins TRBV28 and TRBJ1-2; TRBD1 aligns across 9 bases. Trimming at V came to 6 bases and at J to 0 bases, leaving 5 bases not matched to a gene. CDR3 length: 15 residues. Germline CDR1 MDHEN, CDR2 SYDVKM. This CDR3 is CASSSGQGSNYGYTF. In DNA, the CDR3 is TGTGCCAGCAGCAGCGGACAGGGGTCTAACTATGGCTACACCTTC.

The gene calls are TRBV10-3 and TRBJ2-1; D perhaps matches TRBD1 (6 bases). The V gene's germline CDR1 is ENHRY and CDR2 SYGVKD. The CDR3 totals 14 residues. V shed 0 bases and J shed 9 bases, with 12 bases lying between them. As DNA, the CDR3 is TGTGCCATCAGTGAGTCTGGGGGCCGCATTGAGCAGTTCTTC. Translating it yields CAISESGGRIEQFF.

In this sample, this clone turned up once. The V and J genes are TRBV5-4 and TRBJ2-5; weak D call: TRBD1 (8 bases). Germline CDR1 and CDR2: SGHNT and YYREEE (reference sequence). There are 16 residues in the CDR3. The V and J ends lost 0 bases and 3 bases respectively, with 15 bases between them. The CDR3 sequence is CASSLETGGGEETQYF. The CDR3 DNA is TGTGCCAGCAGCTTGGAAACAGGGGGAGGGGAAGAGACCCAGTACTTC.

V gene TRBV5-1 combines with J gene TRBJ1-2; D not resolved. CDR3 size: 14 residues. V was shortened by 4 bases and J by 6 bases, with 16 bases between the two germline ends. CDR1 and CDR2 (germline): SGHRS, YFSETQ. CDR3 nucleotide sequence: TGCGCCAGCAGCAGATGGCTGGAGTCCGATGGCTACACCTTC. It codes for CASSRWLESDGYTF.

The rearrangement joins TRBV30 to TRBJ2-6; D perhaps matches TRBD2 (5 bases). The germline V gene has CDR1 GTSNPN and CDR2 SVGIG (reference sequence). The V end was cut by 0 bases, the J end by 1 base, with 7 bases between. The CDR3 covers 15 residues. The CDR3 DNA follows: TGTGCCTGGAGTGTTCGGGGTTCTGGGGCCAACGTCCTGACTTTC. Translating it yields CAWSVRGSGANVLTF.

The chain joins TRBV9 to TRBJ1-6; D perhaps matches TRBD1 (6 bases). CDR1 SGDLS and CDR2 YYNGEE come from the germline V gene. Trimming took 3 bases from V and 8 from J, leaving 9 bases between them. CDR3 length: 13 amino acids. CDR3 sequence: CASSARQDSPLHF. The CDR3 coding sequence is TGTGCCAGCAGCGCCCGACAGGATTCACCCCTCCACTTT.

The chain carries TRBV28 and TRBJ2-2; D may be TRBD2 (6 bases). Germline V gene data show CDR1 as MDHEN and CDR2 as SYDVKM. Deletions cut 4 bases from V and 1 base from J, with 16 bases between. The CDR3 totals 17 residues. CDR3 residues: CASSSKRIAVNTGELFF. CDR3 sequence (DNA): TGTGCCAGCAGTTCCAAGCGGATAGCGGTGAACACCGGGGAGCTGTTTTTT.

The chain carries TRBV5-1 and TRBJ1-1; no firm D call. The V end was cut by 0 bases, the J end by 2 bases, with 5 bases between. This CDR3 has 13 amino acids. In germline, CDR1 is SGHRS, CDR2 YFSETQ. CDR3 nucleotide sequence: TGCGCCAGCAGCTTGGCGGTAAACACTGAAGCTTTCTTT. It translates to CASSLAVNTEAFF.

CDR3 sequence: CASSPGHGNTIYF. CDR3 coding DNA: TGTGCCAGCAGTCCGGGACACGGAAACACCATATATTTT. The V call is TRBV27, the J call TRBJ1-3; maybe TRBD1 (6 bases). The CDR3 has 13 amino acids. The V and J ends lost 5 bases and 4 bases respectively, with 9 bases between them. Germline V gene lookup returns CDR1 MNHEY and CDR2 SMNVEV (reference sequence).

Regarding this clone: The same CDR3 can be traced to other DNA sequences in this sample. The chain recombines TRBV18 with TRBJ2-5; 7 bases map to TRBD1. Germline trimming cut 3 bases from V and 5 bases from J; bases unmatched to any gene: 3. CDR3 length equals 13 residues. Germline V gene data show CDR1 as KGHSH and CDR2 as LQKENI. DNA for the CDR3: TGTGCCAGCTCACCTGGGGGACAGGAGACCCAGTACTTC. Encoded protein: CASSPGGQETQYF.

The genes are TRBV3-1 (or the pseudogene TRBV3-2) and TRBJ2-5; TRBD2 agrees at 13 bases. Losses at the gene ends were 4 bases for V and 4 bases for J; bases not matched to a gene: 3. This CDR3 has 15 amino acids. Germline CDR1 reads LGHDT; CDR2 reads YNNKEL (reference sequence). The chain's CDR3 is CASSPGLAGLETQYF. Here the CDR3 DNA reads TGTGCCAGCAGCCCGGGACTAGCGGGGTTAGAGACCCAGTACTTC.

The J gene is TRBJ1-6, the V gene TRBV6-5; maybe TRBD1 (5 bases). V lost 8 bases to trimming and J lost 7 bases, with 15 bases between them. The CDR3 is 14 residues long. CDR1 MNHEY and CDR2 SVGAGI come from the germline V gene. The CDR3 loop reads CASGRPGENSPLHF. In DNA, the CDR3 is TGTGCCAGCGGACGGCCGGGGGAGAATTCACCCCTCCACTTT.

The chain is built from TRBV29-1 and TRBJ2-7; 10 positions match TRBD1. The V gene's germline CDR1 is SQVTM and CDR2 ANQGSEA. The length of the CDR3 is 13 residues. V dropped 1 base and J dropped 4; count of bases not matched to a gene: 1. The CDR3 region is CSVEAGQGYEQYF. CDR3 sequence (DNA): TGCAGCGTTGAAGCGGGACAGGGGTACGAGCAGTACTTC.

The J gene is TRBJ1-2, the V gene TRBV10-3, with TRBD1 matching over 11 bases. J was trimmed by 6 bases and V by 6 bases; bases with no gene match: 3. Germline CDR1 is ENHRY and CDR2 is SYGVKD. The CDR3 spans 13 residues. As DNA, the CDR3 is TGTGCCATCAGGGGGACAGGGGGAGATGGCTACACCTTC. It yields the protein CAIRGTGGDGYTF.

The J gene is TRBJ2-1, the V gene TRBV27; possible D gene TRBD2, 5 bases. Trimming shortened V by 6 bases and J by 0 bases, and 9 bases separated the two germline ends. This CDR3 region has 14 residues. CDR1 is MNHEY and CDR2 is SMNVEV in the germline V gene (reference sequence). This CDR3 is CASRLGGSYNEQFF. The DNA for the CDR3 is TGTGCCAGCAGACTAGGAGGCTCCTACAATGAGCAGTTCTTC.

The rearrangement uses TRBV19 and TRBJ1-5, with D perhaps matching TRBD1 (5 bases). Trimming took 3 bases from V and 0 from J, leaving 12 bases between them. CDR1 LNHDA and CDR2 SQIVND come from the germline V gene (reference sequence). This CDR3 comprises 16 residues. The chain's CDR3 is CASSIGWGGSNQPQHF. CDR3 nucleotides: TGTGCCAGTAGTATTGGGTGGGGGGGTAGCAATCAGCCCCAGCATTTT.

The rearrangement uses TRBV29-1 and TRBJ2-5; possible D gene TRBD1, 6 bases. Germline-derived CDR1 and CDR2 are SQVTM and ANQGSEA. Deletions cut 4 bases from V and 5 bases from J, with 11 bases between. The CDR3 contains 12 residues. CDR3 bases: TGCAGCGTTGCCCAGGGGTTGGAGACCCAGTACTTC. Protein: CSVAQGLETQYF.

The CDR3: CASSVASGDSYEQYF. Written as DNA, the CDR3 is TGTGCCAGCAGCGTAGCCAGCGGGGATTCCTACGAGCAGTACTTC. The V and J genes are TRBV9 and TRBJ2-7; TRBD2 aligns across 7 bases. This CDR3 has 15 amino acids. CDR1 is SGDLS, CDR2 YYNGEE, per germline. V trimming: 0 bases; J trimming: 1 base; junction bases outside the gene matches: 4.

The J gene is TRBJ2-1, the V gene TRBV10-3, with TRBD2 as a possible D gene (6 bases). This CDR3 is 14 amino acids long. Trimming left V 2 bases short and J 6 bases short, with 11 bases between. Germline V CDR1 and CDR2: ENHRY, SYGVKD. CDR3 region: CAISEVGRTNEQFF. CDR3 coding DNA: TGTGCCATCAGTGAGGTCGGGAGAACCAATGAGCAGTTCTTC.